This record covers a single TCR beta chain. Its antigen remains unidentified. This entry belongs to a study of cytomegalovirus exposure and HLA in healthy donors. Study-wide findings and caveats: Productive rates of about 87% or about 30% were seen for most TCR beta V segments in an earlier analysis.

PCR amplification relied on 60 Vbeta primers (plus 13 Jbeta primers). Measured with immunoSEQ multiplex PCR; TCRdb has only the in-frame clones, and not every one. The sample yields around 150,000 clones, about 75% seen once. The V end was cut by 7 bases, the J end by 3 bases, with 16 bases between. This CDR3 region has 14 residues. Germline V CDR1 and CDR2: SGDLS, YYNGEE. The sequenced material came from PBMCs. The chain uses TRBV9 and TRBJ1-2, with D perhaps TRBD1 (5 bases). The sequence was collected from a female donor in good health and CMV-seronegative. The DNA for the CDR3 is TGTGCCAGCTCCTACCTGACAGAAGACTATGGCTACACCTTC. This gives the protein CASSYLTEDYGYTF. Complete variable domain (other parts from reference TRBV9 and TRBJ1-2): DSGVTQTPKHLITATGQRVTLRCSPRSGDLSVYWYQQSLDQGLQFLIQYYNGEERAKGNILERFSAQQFPDLHSELNLSSLELGDSALYFCASSYLTEDYGYTFGSGTRLTVV.